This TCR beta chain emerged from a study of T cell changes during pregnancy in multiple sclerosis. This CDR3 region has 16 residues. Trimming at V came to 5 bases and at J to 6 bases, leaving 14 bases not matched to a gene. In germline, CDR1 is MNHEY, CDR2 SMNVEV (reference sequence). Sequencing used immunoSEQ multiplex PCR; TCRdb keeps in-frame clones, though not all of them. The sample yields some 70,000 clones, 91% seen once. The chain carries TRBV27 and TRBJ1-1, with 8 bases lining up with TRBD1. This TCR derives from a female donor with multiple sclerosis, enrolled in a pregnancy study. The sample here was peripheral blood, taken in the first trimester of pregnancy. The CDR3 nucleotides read TGTGCCAGCAGTCTGACCGACAGGGGAGGAGCCGCTGAAGCTTTCTTT. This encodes CASSLTDRGGAAEAFF.